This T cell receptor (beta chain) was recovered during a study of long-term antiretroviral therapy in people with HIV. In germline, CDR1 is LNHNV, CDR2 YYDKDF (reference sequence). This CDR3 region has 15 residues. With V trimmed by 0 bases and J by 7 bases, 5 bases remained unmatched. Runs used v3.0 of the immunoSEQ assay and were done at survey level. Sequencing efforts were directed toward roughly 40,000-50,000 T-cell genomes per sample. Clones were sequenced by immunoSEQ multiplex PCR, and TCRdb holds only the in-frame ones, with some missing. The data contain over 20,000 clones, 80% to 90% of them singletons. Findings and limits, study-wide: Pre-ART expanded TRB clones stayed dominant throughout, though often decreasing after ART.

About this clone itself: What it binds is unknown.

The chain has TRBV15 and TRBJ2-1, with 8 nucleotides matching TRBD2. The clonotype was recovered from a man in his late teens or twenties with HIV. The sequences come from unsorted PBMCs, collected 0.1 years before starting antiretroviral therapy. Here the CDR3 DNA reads TGTGCCACCAGCAGAGATCTGAGCGGGAGAAATGAGCAGTTCTTC. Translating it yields CATSRDLSGRNEQFF.